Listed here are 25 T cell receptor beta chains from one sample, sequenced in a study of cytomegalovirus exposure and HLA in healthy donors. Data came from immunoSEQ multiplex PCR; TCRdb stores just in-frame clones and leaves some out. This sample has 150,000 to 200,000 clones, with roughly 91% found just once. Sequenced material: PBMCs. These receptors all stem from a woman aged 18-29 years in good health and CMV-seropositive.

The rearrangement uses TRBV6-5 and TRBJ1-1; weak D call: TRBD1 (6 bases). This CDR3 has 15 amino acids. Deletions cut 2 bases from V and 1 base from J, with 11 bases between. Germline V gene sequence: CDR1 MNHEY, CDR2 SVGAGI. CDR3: CASSYQTGENTEAFF. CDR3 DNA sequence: TGTGCCAGCAGTTACCAGACAGGAGAGAACACTGAAGCTTTCTTT.

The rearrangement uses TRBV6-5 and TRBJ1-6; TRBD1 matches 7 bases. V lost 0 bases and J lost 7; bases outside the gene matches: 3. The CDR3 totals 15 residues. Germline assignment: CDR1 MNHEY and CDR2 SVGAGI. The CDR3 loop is CASSYSAGQNSPLHF. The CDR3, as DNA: TGTGCCAGCAGTTACTCGGCGGGACAGAATTCACCCCTCCACTTT.

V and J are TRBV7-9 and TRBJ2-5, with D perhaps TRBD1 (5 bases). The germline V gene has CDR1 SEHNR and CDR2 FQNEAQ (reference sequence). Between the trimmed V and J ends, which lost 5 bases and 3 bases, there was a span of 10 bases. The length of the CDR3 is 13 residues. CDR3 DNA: TGTGCCAGCAGCAAAACCAGGGAAGAGACCCAGTACTTC. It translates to CASSKTREETQYF.

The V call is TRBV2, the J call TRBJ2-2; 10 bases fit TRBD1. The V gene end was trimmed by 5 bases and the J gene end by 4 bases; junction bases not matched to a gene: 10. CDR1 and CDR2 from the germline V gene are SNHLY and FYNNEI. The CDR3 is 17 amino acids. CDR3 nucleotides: TGTGCCAGCAGTAGTGGGCTCGGGACAGGGGTCACCGGGGAGCTGTTTTTT. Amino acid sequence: CASSSGLGTGVTGELFF.

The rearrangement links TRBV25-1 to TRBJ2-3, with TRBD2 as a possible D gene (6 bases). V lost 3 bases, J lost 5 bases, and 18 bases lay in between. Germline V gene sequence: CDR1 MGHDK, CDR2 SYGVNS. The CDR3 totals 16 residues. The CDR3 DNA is TGTGCCAGCAGTGATTCGGGACTGAGGTTGGGAGATACGCAGTATTTT. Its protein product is CASSDSGLRLGDTQYF.

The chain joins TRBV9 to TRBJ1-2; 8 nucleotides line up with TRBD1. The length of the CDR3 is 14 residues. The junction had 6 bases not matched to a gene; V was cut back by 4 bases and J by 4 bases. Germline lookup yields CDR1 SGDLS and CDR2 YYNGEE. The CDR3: CASSPRDRLYGYTF. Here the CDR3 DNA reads TGTGCCAGCAGCCCGAGGGACAGGCTCTATGGCTACACCTTC. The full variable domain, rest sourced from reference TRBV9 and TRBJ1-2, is DSGVTQTPKHLITATGQRVTLRCSPRSGDLSVYWYQQSLDQGLQFLIQYYNGEERAKGNILERFSAQQFPDLHSELNLSSLELGDSALYFCASSPRDRLYGYTFGSGTRLTVV.

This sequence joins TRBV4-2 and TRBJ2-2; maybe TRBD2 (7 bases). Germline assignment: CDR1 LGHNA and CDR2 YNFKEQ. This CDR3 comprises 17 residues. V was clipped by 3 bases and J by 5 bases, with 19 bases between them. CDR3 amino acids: CASSHPRGGPGTGELFF. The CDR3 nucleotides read TGTGCCAGCAGCCATCCGAGGGGGGGGCCTGGGACCGGGGAGCTGTTTTTT.

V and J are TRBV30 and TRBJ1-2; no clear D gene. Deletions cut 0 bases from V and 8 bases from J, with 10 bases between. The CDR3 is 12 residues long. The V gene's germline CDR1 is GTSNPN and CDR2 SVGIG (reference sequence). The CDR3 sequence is CAWSVKLQGYTF. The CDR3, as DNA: TGTGCCTGGAGTGTAAAATTACAGGGCTACACCTTC.

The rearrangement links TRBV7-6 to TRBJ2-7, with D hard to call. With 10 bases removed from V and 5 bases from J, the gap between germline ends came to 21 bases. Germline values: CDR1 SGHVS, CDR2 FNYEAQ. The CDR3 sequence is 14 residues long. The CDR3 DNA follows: TGTGCCACCTCGTCCGGGTCTCGGAGCCACGAGCAGTACTTC. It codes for CATSSGSRSHEQYF. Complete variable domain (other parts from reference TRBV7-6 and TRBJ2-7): GAGVSQSPRYKVTKRGQDVALRCDPISGHVSLYWYRQALGQGPEFLTYFNYEAQQDKSGLPNDRFSAERPEGSISTLTIQRTEQRDSAMYRCATSSGSRSHEQYFGPGTRLTVT.

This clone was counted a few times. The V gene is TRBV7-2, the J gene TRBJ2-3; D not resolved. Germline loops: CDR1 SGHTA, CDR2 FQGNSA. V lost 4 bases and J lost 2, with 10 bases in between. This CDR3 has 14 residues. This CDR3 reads CASSSYLSTDTQYF. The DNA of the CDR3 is TGTGCCAGCAGCTCATACTTGTCCACAGATACGCAGTATTTT.

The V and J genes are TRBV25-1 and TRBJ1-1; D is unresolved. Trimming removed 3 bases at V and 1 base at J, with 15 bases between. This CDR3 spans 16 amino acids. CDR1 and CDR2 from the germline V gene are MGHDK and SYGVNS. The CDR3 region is CASSDPSTGANTEAFF. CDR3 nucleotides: TGTGCCAGCAGTGACCCTTCCACGGGAGCGAACACTGAAGCTTTCTTT.

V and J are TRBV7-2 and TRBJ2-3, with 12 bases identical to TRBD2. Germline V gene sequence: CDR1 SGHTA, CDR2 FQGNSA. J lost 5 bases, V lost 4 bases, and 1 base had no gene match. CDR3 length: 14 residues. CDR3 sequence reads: CASSSTSGRDTQYF. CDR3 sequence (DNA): TGTGCCAGCAGCTCGACTAGCGGGAGAGATACGCAGTATTTT.

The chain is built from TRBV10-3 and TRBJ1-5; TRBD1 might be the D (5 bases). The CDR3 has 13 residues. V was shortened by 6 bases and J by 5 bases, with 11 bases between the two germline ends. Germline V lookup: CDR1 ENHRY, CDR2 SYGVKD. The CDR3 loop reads CAIRGTGDQPQHF. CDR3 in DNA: TGTGCCATCAGAGGGACGGGGGATCAGCCCCAGCATTTT.

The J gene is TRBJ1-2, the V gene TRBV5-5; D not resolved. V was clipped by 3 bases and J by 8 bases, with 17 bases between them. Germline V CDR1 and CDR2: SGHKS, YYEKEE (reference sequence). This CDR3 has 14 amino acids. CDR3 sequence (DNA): TGTGCCAGCAGCTCACGAACCGGGGAAGGGGGCTACACCTTC. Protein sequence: CASSSRTGEGGYTF.

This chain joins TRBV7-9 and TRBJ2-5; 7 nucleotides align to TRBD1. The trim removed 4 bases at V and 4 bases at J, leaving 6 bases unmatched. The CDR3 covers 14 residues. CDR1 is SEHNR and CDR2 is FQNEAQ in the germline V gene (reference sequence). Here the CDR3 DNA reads TGTGCCAGCAGCTCAGAGACAGGGAGAGAGACCCAGTACTTC. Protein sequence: CASSSETGRETQYF.

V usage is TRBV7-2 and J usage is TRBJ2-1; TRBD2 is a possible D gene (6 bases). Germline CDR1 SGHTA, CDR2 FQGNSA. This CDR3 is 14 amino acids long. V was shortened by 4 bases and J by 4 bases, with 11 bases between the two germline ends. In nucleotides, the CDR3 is TGTGCCAGCAGCTCCCGGGACTCGTACAATGAGCAGTTCTTC. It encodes CASSSRDSYNEQFF. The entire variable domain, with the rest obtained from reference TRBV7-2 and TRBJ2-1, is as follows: GAGVSQSPSNKVTEKGKDVELRCDPISGHTALYWYRQSLGQGLEFLIYFQGNSAPDKSGLPSDRFSAERTGGSVSTLTIQRTQQEDSAVYLCASSSRDSYNEQFFGPGTRLTVL.

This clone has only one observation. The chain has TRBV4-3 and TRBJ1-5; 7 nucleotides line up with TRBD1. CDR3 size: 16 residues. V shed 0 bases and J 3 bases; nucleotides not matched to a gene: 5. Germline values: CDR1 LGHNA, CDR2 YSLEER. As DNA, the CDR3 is TGCGCCAGCAGCCAAGATATGACAGGGCACAATCAGCCCCAGCATTTT. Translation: CASSQDMTGHNQPQHF.

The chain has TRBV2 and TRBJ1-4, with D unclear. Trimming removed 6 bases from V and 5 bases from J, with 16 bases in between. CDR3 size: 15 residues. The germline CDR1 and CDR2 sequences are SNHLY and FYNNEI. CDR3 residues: CASRTELGRNEKLFF. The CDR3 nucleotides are TGTGCCAGCAGAACGGAATTAGGCAGGAATGAAAAACTGTTTTTT.

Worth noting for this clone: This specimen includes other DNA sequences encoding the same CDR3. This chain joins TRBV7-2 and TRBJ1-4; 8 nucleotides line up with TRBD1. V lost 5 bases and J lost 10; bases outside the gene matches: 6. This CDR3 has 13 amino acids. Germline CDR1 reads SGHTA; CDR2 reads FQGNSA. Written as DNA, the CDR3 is TGTGCCAGCAGCCTAGGACAGGGTCGAAAACTGTTTTTT. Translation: CASSLGQGRKLFF. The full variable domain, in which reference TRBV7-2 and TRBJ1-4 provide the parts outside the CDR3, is GAGVSQSPSNKVTEKGKDVELRCDPISGHTALYWYRQSLGQGLEFLIYFQGNSAPDKSGLPSDRFSAERTGGSVSTLTIQRTQQEDSAVYLCASSLGQGRKLFFGSGTQLSVL.

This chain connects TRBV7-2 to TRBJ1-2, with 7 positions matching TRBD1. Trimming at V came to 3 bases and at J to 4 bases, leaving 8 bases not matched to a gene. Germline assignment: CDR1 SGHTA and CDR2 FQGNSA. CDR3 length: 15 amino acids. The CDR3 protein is CASSFLPGQLYGYTF. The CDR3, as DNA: TGTGCCAGCAGCTTTCTACCGGGACAGCTCTATGGCTACACCTTC. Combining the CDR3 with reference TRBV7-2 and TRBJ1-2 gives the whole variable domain GAGVSQSPSNKVTEKGKDVELRCDPISGHTALYWYRQSLGQGLEFLIYFQGNSAPDKSGLPSDRFSAERTGGSVSTLTIQRTQQEDSAVYLCASSFLPGQLYGYTFGSGTRLTVV.

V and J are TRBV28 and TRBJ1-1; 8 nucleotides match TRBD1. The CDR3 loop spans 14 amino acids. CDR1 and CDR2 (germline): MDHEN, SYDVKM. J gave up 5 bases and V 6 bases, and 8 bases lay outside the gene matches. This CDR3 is CASSSDRGQTEAFF. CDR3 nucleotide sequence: TGTGCCAGCAGCTCCGACAGGGGTCAGACTGAAGCTTTCTTT.

The CDR3 is CASSMRVSGANVLTF. CDR3 DNA sequence: TGTGCCAGTAGTATGAGGGTCTCTGGGGCCAACGTCCTGACTTTC. The chain is built from TRBV19 and TRBJ2-6; possibly TRBD2 for D (5 bases). There are 15 residues in the CDR3. Trimming took off 3 bases at V and 0 bases at J, with 6 bases between the two ends. Germline V lookup: CDR1 LNHDA, CDR2 SQIVND (reference sequence).

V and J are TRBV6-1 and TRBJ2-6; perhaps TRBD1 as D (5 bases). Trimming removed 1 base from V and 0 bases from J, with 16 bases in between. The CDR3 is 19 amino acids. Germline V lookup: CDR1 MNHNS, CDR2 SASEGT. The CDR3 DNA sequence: TGTGCCAGCAGTGAAGGGTTGGGGCGCGTAAGCTCTGGGGCCAACGTCCTGACTTTC. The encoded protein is CASSEGLGRVSSGANVLTF.

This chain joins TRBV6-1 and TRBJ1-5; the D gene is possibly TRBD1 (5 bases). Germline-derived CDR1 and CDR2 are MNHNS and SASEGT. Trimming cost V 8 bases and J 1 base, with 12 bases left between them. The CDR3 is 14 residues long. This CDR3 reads CASQGKLSNQPQHF. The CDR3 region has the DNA TGTGCCAGCCAGGGAAAGTTGAGCAATCAGCCCCAGCATTTT.

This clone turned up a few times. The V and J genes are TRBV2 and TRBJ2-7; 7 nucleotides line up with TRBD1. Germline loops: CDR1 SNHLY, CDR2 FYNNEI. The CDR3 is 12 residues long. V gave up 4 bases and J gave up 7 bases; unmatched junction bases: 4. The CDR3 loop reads CASSAGQSEQYF. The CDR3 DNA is TGTGCCAGCAGTGCGGGACAGTCAGAGCAGTACTTC.